This T cell receptor (beta chain) emerged from a study of cytotoxic CD8 clonotypes in ibrutinib-treated CLL. Study at large: Partial responses totalled roughly 24 and complete responses 2; after median around 72 months, approximately 15 remained remitted and roughly twelve progressed. General study points: The clonality went up when patients responded to ibrutinib and dropped back toward baseline at progression.

Profiling relied on immunoSEQ multiplex PCR, and the TCRdb table lists in-frame clones only, not all of them. The sample consists of approximately 100,000 clones, around 73% of them appearing once. Regarding this clone: Its specificity is unknown.

This clonotype was sampled from a human donor with chronic lymphocytic leukemia. The specimen was PBMCs, collected after 12 months of ibrutinib treatment.

The CDR3 bases are TGTGCCAGCAGTGACGGGACCGTCGAGCAGTACTTC. Its translation is CASSDGTVEQYF. The chain carries TRBV25-1 and TRBJ2-7; either TRBD1 or TRBD2 may fit D (5 bases each). The CDR3 is 12 amino acids. Trimming removed 3 bases at V and 6 bases at J, with 9 bases between. The germline V gene encodes CDR1 MGHDK and CDR2 SYGVNS.